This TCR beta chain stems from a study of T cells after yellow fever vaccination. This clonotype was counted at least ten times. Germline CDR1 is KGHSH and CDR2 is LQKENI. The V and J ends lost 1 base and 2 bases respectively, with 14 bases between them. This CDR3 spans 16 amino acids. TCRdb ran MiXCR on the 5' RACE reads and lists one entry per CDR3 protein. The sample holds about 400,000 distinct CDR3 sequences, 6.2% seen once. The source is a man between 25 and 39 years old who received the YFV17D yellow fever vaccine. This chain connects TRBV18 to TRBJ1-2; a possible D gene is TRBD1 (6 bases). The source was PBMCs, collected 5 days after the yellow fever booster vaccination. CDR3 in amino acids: CASSPLRTETNYGYTF. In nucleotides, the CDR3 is TGTGCCAGCTCACCACTTAGGACAGAGACCAACTATGGCTACACCTTC.